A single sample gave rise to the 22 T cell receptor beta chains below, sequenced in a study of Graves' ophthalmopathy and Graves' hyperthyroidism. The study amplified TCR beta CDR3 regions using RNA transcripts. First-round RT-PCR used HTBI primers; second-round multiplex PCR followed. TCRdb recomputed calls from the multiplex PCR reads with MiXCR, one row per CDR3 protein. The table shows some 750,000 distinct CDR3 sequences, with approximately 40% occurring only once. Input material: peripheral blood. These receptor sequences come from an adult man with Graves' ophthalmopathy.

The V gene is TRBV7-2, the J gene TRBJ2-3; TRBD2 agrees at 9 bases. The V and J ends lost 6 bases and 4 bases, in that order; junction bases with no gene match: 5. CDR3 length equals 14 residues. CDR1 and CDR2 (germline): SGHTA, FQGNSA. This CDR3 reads CASRLSGSADTQYF. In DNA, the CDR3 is TGTGCCAGCAGACTTAGCGGGAGCGCAGATACGCAGTATTTT.

The CDR3: CASSIERVTGTPYGYTF. DNA of the CDR3: TGTGCCAGTAGTATTGAAAGGGTAACCGGGACACCTTATGGCTACACCTTC. The V and J genes are TRBV19 and TRBJ1-2, with D possibly being TRBD1 (6 bases). In germline, CDR1 is LNHDA, CDR2 SQIVND (reference sequence). The CDR3 sequence is 17 residues long. The V end lost 3 bases, the J end lost 5 bases, and 22 bases lay between the germline ends.

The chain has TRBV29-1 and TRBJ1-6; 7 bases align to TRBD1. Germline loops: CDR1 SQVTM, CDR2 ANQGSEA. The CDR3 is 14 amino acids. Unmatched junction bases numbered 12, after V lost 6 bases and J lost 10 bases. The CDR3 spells CSVLTGMGQSPLHF. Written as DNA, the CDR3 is TGCAGCGTGCTGACAGGGATGGGACAGTCACCCCTCCACTTT.

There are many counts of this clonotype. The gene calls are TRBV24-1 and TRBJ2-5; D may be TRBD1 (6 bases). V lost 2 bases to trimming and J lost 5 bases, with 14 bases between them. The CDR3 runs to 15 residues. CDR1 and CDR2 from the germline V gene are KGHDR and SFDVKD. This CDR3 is CATSDSQGSRETQYF. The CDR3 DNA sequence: TGTGCCACCAGTGATTCACAGGGTTCACGGGAGACCCAGTACTTC.

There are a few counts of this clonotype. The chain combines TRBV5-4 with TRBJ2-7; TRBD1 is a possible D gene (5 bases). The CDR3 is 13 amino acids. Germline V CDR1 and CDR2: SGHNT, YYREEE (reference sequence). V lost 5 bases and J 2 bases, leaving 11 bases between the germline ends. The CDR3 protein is CASSQDTTYEQYF. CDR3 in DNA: TGTGCCAGCAGTCAGGACACAACCTACGAGCAGTACTTC.

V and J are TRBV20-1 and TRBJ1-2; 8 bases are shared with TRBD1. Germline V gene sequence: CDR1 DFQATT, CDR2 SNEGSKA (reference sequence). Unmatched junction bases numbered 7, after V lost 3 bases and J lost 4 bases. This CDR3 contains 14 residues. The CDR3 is CSARQTGASYGYTF. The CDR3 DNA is TGCAGTGCTAGGCAGACAGGGGCCTCCTATGGCTACACCTTC.

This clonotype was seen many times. In DNA, the CDR3 is TGTGCCAGCAGCGAGGTTGGGGGCTTCGAGCAGTACTTC. Translated, it gives CASSEVGGFEQYF. The V and J genes are TRBV7-2 and TRBJ2-7; a possible D gene is TRBD1 (6 bases). The V and J ends lost 5 bases and 6 bases respectively, with 14 bases between them. CDR1 is SGHTA, CDR2 FQGNSA, per germline. This CDR3 spans 13 amino acids.

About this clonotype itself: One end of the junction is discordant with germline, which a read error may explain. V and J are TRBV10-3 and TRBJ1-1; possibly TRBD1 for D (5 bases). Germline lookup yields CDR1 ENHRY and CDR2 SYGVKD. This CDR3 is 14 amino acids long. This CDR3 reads CASSGAGVNTEAFF. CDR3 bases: TGTGCCAGCAGTGGGGCAGGCGTGAACACTGAAGCTTTCTTT.

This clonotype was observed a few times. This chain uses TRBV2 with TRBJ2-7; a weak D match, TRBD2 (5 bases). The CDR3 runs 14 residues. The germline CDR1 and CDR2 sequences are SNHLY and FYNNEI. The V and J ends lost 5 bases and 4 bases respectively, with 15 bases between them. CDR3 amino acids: CASSSTGTGYEQYF. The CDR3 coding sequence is TGTGCCAGCAGTTCAACCGGAACGGGGTACGAGCAGTACTTC. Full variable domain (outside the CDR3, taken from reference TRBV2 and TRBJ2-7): EPEVTQTPSHQVTQMGQEVILRCVPISNHLYFYWYRQILGQKVEFLVSFYNNEISEKSEIFDDQFSVERPDGSNFTLKIRSTKLEDSAMYFCASSSTGTGYEQYFGPGTRLTVT.

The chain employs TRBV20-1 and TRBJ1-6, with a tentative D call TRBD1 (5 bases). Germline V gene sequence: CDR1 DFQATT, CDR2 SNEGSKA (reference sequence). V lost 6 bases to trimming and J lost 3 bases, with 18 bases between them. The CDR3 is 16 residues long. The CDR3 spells CSAIRPGQDYNSPLHF. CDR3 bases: TGCAGTGCCATCAGGCCCGGACAAGACTATAATTCACCCCTCCACTTT.

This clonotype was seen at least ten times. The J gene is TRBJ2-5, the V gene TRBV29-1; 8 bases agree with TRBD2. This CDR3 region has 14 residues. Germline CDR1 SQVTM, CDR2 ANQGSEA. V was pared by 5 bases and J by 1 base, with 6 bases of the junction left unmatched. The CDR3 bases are TGCAGCGTTCGGACAGCGGGGGCCCAAGAGACCCAGTACTTC. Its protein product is CSVRTAGAQETQYF.

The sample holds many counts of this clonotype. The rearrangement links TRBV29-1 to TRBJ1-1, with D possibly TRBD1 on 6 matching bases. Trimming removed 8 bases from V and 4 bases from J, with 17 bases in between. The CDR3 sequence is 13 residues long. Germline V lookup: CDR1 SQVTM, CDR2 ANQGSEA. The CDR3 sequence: CSIKQGFGTEAFF. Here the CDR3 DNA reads TGCAGCATAAAACAGGGTTTCGGCACTGAAGCTTTCTTT.

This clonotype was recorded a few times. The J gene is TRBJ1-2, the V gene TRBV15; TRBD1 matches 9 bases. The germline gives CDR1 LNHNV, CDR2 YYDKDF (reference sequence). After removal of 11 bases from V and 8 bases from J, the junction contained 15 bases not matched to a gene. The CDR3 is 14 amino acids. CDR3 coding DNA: TGTGCCGCTCGCACCGGGACAGGGTTCGACGGCTACACCTTC. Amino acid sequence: CAARTGTGFDGYTF.

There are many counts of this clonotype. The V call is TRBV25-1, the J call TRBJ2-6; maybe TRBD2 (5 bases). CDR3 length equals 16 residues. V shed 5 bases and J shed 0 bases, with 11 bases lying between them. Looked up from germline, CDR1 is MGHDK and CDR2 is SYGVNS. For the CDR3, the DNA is TGTGCCAGCAGTTCCCTAGGGAGCTCTGGGGCCAACGTCCTGACTTTC. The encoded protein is CASSSLGSSGANVLTF.

The DNA for the CDR3 is TGTGCCAGCAGCTTATTACAGGGGGCCCGCGAAAAACTGTTTTTT. This encodes CASSLLQGAREKLFF. The V gene is TRBV7-9, the J gene TRBJ1-4; 9 bases line up with TRBD1. Trimming removed 2 bases from V and 8 bases from J; junction bases left unmatched: 6. In germline, CDR1 is SEHNR, CDR2 FQNEAQ (reference sequence). The CDR3 has 15 residues.

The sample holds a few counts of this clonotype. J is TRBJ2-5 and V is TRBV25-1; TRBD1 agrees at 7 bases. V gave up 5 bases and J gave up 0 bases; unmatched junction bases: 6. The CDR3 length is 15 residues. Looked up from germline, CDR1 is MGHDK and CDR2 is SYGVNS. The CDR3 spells CASSPDRRYQETQYF. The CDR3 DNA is TGTGCCAGCAGTCCGGACAGGAGGTACCAAGAGACCCAGTACTTC.

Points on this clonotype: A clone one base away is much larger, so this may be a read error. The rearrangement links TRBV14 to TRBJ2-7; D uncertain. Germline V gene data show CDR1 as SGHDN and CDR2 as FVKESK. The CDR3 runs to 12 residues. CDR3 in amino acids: CANSQERFVQYF. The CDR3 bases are TGTGCCAACAGCCAAGAGCGTTTCGTGCAGTACTTC.

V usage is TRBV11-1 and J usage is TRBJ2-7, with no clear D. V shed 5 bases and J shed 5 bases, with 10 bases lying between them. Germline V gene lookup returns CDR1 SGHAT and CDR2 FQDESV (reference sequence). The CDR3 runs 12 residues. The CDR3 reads CASSLWNDEQYF. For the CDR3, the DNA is TGTGCCAGCAGCCTCTGGAACGACGAGCAGTACTTC. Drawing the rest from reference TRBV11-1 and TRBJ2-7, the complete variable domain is EAEVAQSPRYKITEKSQAVAFWCDPISGHATLYWYRQILGQGPELLVQFQDESVVDDSQLPKDRFSAERLKGVDSTLKIQPAELGDSAMYLCASSLWNDEQYFGPGTRLTVT.

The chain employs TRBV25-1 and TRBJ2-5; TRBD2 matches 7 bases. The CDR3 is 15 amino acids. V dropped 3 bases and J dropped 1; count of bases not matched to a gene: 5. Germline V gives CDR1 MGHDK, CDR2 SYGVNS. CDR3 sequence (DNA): TGTGCCAGCAGTGACGGGGGGATCAGCCAAGAGACCCAGTACTTC. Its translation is CASSDGGISQETQYF.

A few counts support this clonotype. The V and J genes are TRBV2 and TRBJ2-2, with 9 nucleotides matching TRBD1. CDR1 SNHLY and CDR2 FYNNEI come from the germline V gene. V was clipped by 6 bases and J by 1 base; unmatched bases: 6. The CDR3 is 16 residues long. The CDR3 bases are TGTGCCAGCAGAGGACAGGGGTCAGTGAACACCGGGGAGCTGTTTTTT. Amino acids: CASRGQGSVNTGELFF.

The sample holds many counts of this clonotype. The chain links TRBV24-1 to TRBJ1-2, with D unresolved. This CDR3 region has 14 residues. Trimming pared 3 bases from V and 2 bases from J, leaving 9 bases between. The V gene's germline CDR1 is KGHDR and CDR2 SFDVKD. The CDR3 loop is CATSDPIDNYGYTF. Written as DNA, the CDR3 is TGTGCCACCAGTGATCCTATCGACAACTATGGCTACACCTTC.

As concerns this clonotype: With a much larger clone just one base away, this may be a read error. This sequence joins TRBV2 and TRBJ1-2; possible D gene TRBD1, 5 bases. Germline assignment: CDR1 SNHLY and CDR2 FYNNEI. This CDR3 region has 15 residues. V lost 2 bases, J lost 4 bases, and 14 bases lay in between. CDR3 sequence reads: CASSEWGGTPYGYTF. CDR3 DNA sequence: TGTGCCAGCAGTGAATGGGGAGGGACCCCCTATGGCTACACCTTC.